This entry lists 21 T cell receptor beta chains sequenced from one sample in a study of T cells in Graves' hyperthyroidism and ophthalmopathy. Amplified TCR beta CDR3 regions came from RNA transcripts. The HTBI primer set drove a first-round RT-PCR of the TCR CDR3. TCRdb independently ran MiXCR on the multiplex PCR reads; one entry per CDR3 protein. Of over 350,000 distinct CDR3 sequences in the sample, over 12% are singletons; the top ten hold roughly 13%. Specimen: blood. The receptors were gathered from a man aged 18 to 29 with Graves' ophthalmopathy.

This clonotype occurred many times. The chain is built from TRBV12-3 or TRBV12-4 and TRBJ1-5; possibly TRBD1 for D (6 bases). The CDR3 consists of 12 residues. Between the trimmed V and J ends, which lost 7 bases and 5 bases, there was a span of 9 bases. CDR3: CASTDRYQPQHF. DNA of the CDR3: TGTGCCAGCACCGACAGGTATCAGCCCCAGCATTTT.

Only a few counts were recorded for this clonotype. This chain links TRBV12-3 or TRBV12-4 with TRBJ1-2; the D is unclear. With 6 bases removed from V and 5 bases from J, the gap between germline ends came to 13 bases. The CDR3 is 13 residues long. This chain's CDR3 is CASSLGMGYGYTF. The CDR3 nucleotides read TGTGCCAGCAGCCTGGGAATGGGGTATGGCTACACCTTC.

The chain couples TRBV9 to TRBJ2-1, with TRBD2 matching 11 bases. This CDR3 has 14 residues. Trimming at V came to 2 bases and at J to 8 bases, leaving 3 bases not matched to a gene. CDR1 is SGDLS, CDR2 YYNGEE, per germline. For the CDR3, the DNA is TGTGCCAGCAGCGTTAGCGGGAGGGCCGATGAGCAGTTCTTC. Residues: CASSVSGRADEQFF.

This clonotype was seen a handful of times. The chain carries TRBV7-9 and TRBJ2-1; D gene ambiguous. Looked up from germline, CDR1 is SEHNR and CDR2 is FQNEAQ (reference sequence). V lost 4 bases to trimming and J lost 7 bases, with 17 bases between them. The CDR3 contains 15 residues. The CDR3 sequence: CASSSLTRSGNEQFF. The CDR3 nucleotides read TGTGCCAGCAGCTCCCTCACGCGATCTGGTAATGAGCAGTTCTTC. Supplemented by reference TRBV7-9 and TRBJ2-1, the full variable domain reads DTGVSQNPRHKITKRGQNVTFRCDPISEHNRLYWYRQTLGQGPEFLTYFQNEAQLEKSRLLSDRFSAERPKGSFSTLEIQRTEQGDSAMYLCASSSLTRSGNEQFFGPGTRLTVL.

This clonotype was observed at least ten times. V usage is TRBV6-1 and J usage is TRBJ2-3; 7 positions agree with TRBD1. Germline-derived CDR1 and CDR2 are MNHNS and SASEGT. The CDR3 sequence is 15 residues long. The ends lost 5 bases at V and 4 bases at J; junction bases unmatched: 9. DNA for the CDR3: TGTGCCAGCAGTCAAAAAGGGGGCGCGCCAGATACGCAGTATTTT. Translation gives CASSQKGGAPDTQYF.

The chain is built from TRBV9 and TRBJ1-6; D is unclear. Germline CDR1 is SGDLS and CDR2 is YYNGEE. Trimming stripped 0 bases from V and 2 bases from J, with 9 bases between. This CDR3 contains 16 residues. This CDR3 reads CASSVGVAAYNSPLHF. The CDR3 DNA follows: TGTGCCAGCAGCGTAGGGGTAGCTGCCTATAATTCACCCCTCCACTTT.

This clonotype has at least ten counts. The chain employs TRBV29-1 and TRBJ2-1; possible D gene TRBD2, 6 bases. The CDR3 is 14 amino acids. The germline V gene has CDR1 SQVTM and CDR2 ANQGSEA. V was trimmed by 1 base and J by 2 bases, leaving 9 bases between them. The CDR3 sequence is CSVEGLGAYNEQFF. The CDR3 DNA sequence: TGCAGCGTTGAAGGACTAGGGGCCTACAATGAGCAGTTCTTC.

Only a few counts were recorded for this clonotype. As DNA, the CDR3 is TGTGCCAGTAGCCGGAGGGCGCCGGGACTAGCGGCGTACAATGAGCAGTTCTTC. Amino acid sequence: CASSRRAPGLAAYNEQFF. The rearrangement joins TRBV19 to TRBJ2-1; 11 bases fit TRBD2. V gave up 6 bases and J gave up 4 bases; unmatched junction bases: 14. The germline V gene has CDR1 LNHDA and CDR2 SQIVND (reference sequence). The CDR3 runs 18 residues.

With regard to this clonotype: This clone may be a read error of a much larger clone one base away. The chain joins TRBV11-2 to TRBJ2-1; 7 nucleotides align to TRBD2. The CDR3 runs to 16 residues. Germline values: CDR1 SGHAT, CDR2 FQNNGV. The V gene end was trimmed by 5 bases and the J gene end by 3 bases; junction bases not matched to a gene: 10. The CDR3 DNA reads TGTGCCAGCAGCCAAGGGAGCGGGATGGACTACAATGAGCAGTTCTTC. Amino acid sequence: CASSQGSGMDYNEQFF.

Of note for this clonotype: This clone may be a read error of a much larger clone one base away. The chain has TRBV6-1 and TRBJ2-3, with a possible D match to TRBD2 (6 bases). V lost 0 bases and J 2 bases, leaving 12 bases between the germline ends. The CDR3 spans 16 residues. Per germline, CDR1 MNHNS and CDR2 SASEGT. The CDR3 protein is CASSEAGGGDTDTQYF. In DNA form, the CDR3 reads TGTGCCAGCAGTGAAGCGGGCGGCGGGGACACAGATACGCAGTATTTT.

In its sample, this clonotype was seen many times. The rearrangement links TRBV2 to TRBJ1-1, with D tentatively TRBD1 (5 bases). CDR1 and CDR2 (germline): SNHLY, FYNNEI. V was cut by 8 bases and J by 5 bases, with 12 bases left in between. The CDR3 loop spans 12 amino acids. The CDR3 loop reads CASLEGWTEAFF. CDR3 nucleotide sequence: TGTGCCAGCTTGGAGGGGTGGACTGAAGCTTTCTTT.

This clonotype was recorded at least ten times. The chain's CDR3 is CASSLWRGKGELFF. In DNA form, the CDR3 reads TGTGCCAGCAGTTTATGGCGGGGGAAAGGGGAGCTGTTTTTT. The gene calls are TRBV27 and TRBJ2-2, with 7 bases aligning to TRBD2. Germline values: CDR1 MNHEY, CDR2 SMNVEV (reference sequence). V was pared by 1 base and J by 8 bases, with 4 bases of the junction left unmatched. This CDR3 has 14 residues.

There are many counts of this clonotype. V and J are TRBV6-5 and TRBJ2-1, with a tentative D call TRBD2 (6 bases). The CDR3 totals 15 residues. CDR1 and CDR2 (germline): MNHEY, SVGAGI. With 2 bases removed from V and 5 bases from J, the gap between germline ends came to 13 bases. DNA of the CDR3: TGTGCCAGCAGTTACGGGGGACTGGAGCACAATGAGCAGTTCTTC. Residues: CASSYGGLEHNEQFF.

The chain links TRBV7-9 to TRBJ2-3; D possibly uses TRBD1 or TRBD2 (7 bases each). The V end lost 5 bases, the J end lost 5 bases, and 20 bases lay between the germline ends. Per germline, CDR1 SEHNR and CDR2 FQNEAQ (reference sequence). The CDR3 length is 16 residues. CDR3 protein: CASSHSGRGPGDTQYF. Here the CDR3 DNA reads TGTGCCAGCAGCCATTCTGGGAGGGGGCCGGGAGATACGCAGTATTTT. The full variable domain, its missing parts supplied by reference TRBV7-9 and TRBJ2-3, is DTGVSQNPRHKITKRGQNVTFRCDPISEHNRLYWYRQTLGQGPEFLTYFQNEAQLEKSRLLSDRFSAERPKGSFSTLEIQRTEQGDSAMYLCASSHSGRGPGDTQYFGPGTRLTVL.

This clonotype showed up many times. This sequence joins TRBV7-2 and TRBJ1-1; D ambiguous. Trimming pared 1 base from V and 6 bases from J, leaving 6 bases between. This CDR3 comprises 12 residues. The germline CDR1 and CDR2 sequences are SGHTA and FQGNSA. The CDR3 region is CASSLGPAEAFF. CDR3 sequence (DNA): TGTGCCAGCAGCTTAGGGCCAGCTGAAGCTTTCTTT.

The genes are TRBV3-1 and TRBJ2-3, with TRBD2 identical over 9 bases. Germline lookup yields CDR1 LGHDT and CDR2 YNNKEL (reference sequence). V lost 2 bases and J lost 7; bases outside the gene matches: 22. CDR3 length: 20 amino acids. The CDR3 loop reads CASSQNLSPGLAGLGYTQYF. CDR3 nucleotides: TGTGCCAGCAGCCAAAACCTCTCCCCGGGACTAGCTGGTCTGGGGTATACGCAGTATTTT.

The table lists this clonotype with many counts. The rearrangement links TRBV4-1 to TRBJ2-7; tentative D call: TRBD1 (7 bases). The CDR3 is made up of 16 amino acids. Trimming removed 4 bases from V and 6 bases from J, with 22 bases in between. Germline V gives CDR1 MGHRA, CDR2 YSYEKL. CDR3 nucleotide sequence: TGCGCCAGCAGCCTCAAATACGGGAGACAGGGAGGCGAGCAGTACTTC. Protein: CASSLKYGRQGGEQYF.

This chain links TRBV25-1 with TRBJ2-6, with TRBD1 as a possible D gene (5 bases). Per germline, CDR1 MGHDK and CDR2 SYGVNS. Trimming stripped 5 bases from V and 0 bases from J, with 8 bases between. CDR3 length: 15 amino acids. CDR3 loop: CASSTGNSGANVLTF. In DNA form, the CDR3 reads TGTGCCAGCAGTACAGGAAACTCTGGGGCCAACGTCCTGACTTTC.

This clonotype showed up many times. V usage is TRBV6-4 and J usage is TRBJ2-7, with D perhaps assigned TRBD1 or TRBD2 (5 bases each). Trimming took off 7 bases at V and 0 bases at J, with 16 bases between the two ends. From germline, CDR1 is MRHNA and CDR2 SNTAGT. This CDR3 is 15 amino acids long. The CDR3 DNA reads TGTGCCAGCACCGAAGGGGACGACAACTCCTACGAGCAGTACTTC. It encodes CASTEGDDNSYEQYF.

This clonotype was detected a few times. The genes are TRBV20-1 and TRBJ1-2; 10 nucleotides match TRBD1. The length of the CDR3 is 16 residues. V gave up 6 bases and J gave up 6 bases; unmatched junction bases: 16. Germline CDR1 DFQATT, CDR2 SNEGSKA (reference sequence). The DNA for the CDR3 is TGCAGTGCCACTACCTGGACAGGGGGGGGTGAAGATGGCTACACCTTC. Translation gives CSATTWTGGGEDGYTF.

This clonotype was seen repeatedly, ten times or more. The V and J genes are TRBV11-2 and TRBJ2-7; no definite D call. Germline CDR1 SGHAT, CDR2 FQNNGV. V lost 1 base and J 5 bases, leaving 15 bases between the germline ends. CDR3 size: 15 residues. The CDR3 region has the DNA TGTGCCAGCAGCTTAGTCAATCTACTAAACCACGAGCAGTACTTC. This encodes CASSLVNLLNHEQYF.